What follows are 21 T cell receptor beta chains derived from one specimen sequenced in a study of CD8 T cells in Susac syndrome. Reverse transcription of about 0.45 to 1 ug RNA was performed with random hexamers. TCRdb redid the calling of the immunoSEQ multiplex PCR reads with MiXCR, one entry per CDR3 protein. This table has about 180,000 distinct CDR3 sequences, 85% to 95% appearing once. The sequenced sample consisted of CD8+ T cells from PBMCs. Receptors originate from a human donor with multiple sclerosis.

J is TRBJ1-1 and V is TRBV14; tentative D call: TRBD1 (5 bases). The germline CDR1 and CDR2 sequences are SGHDN and FVKESK. This CDR3 has 16 residues. The V end was cut by 0 bases, the J end by 3 bases, with 14 bases between. This CDR3 reads CASSQDLAGWDTEAFF. The CDR3, as DNA: TGTGCCAGCAGCCAAGATTTGGCAGGGTGGGACACTGAAGCTTTCTTT.

V usage is TRBV7-9 and J usage is TRBJ2-1; TRBD2 matches 9 bases. Trimming removed 2 bases from V and 4 bases from J; junction bases left unmatched: 3. Germline CDR1 is SEHNR and CDR2 is FQNEAQ (reference sequence). The CDR3 has 15 amino acids. The CDR3 DNA sequence: TGTGCCAGCAGCTTATGGCGGGAGGGATACAATGAGCAGTTCTTC. This translates into CASSLWREGYNEQFF.

The V call is TRBV6-6, the J call TRBJ2-1, with 8 bases aligning to TRBD1. V lost 6 bases to trimming and J lost 8 bases; unmatched junction nucleotides: 0. CDR1 is MNHNY, CDR2 SVGAGI, per germline (reference sequence). The CDR3 runs to 11 residues. The CDR3 DNA reads as TGTGCCAGCAGGACAGGGGATGAGCAGTTCTTC. It is translated as CASRTGDEQFF.

The rearrangement uses TRBV15 and TRBJ2-2; 9 nucleotides align to TRBD1. With 0 bases clipped from V and 5 bases from J, the junction kept 4 bases outside the gene matches. Germline-derived CDR1 and CDR2 are LNHNV and YYDKDF (reference sequence). The CDR3 loop spans 16 amino acids. The CDR3 DNA reads as TGTGCCACCAGCAGAGATCCGGGACAGGGAACCGGGGAGCTGTTTTTT. Translating gives CATSRDPGQGTGELFF.

V and J are TRBV7-9 and TRBJ2-3, with 12 positions matching TRBD2. The CDR3 loop spans 14 amino acids. Germline trimming cut 5 bases from V and 6 bases from J; bases unmatched to any gene: 3. Germline V gene data show CDR1 as SEHNR and CDR2 as FQNEAQ (reference sequence). CDR3 bases: TGTGCCAGCAGCATCCTAGCGGGAGGGGATACGCAGTATTTT. Its translation is CASSILAGGDTQYF.

The J gene is TRBJ2-7, the V gene TRBV4-1, with D possibly TRBD1 on 6 matching bases. CDR1 and CDR2 (germline): MGHRA, YSYEKL. The CDR3 loop spans 16 amino acids. V lost 1 base and J 3 bases, leaving 16 bases between the germline ends. CDR3 DNA: TGCGCCAGCAGCCAAGTTTTTGGGCAGGGGTACTACGAGCAGTACTTC. It codes for CASSQVFGQGYYEQYF.

This sequence joins TRBV7-9 and TRBJ2-2; weak D call: TRBD1 (6 bases). Germline values: CDR1 SEHNR, CDR2 FQNEAQ (reference sequence). This CDR3 contains 15 residues. Trimming took 0 bases from V and 7 from J, leaving 12 bases between them. CDR3 sequence reads: CASSLARGVYGELFF. CDR3 nucleotide sequence: TGTGCCAGCAGCTTAGCCAGGGGAGTATACGGGGAGCTGTTTTTT.

The CDR3 DNA reads as TGTGCCAGCAGCAGTGGGACCGCGAACACTGAAGCTTTCTTT. Protein sequence: CASSSGTANTEAFF. This chain joins TRBV7-9 and TRBJ1-1; D is perhaps TRBD1 (5 bases). V lost 5 bases to trimming and J lost 1 base, with 11 bases between them. The germline V gene encodes CDR1 SEHNR and CDR2 FQNEAQ (reference sequence). The CDR3 spans 14 residues.

The chain carries TRBV20-1 and TRBJ2-7, with D perhaps TRBD1 (6 bases). This CDR3 is built from 14 residues. CDR1 DFQATT and CDR2 SNEGSKA come from the germline V gene (reference sequence). V lost 6 bases and J lost 3, with 18 bases in between. The CDR3 protein is CSAGVGGADYEQYF. The CDR3 coding sequence is TGCAGTGCAGGCGTTGGGGGCGCTGACTACGAGCAGTACTTC.

The chain employs TRBV7-9 and TRBJ1-4; 12 bases line up with TRBD1. The V gene end was trimmed by 0 bases and the J gene end by 6 bases; junction bases not matched to a gene: 2. Germline V CDR1 and CDR2: SEHNR, FQNEAQ (reference sequence). The CDR3 runs 16 residues. DNA for the CDR3: TGTGCCAGCAGCTTAGCGGGACAGGGGGCCTATGAAAAACTGTTTTTT. Amino acid sequence: CASSLAGQGAYEKLFF.

This clonotype was recorded a few times. The chain joins TRBV29-1 to TRBJ2-7; D is unresolved. CDR1 and CDR2 from the germline V gene are SQVTM and ANQGSEA. The V gene lost 0 bases and the J gene lost 3 bases, with 15 bases spanning the gap. This CDR3 comprises 15 residues. CDR3 DNA sequence: TGCAGCGTTGAAGATCCAAGGACCGGTCACTACGAGCAGTACTTC. The encoded protein is CSVEDPRTGHYEQYF.

This chain connects TRBV25-1 to TRBJ2-7; D possibly corresponds to TRBD1 (6 bases). CDR3 length equals 14 residues. V lost 2 bases and J lost 1, with 9 bases in between. Germline assignment: CDR1 MGHDK and CDR2 SYGVNS. The CDR3 region is CASSETGWSYEQYF. As DNA, the CDR3 is TGTGCCAGCAGTGAAACAGGGTGGTCCTACGAGCAGTACTTC.

This chain uses TRBV5-4 with TRBJ2-5; perhaps TRBD1 as D (6 bases). V was cut by 0 bases and J by 1 base, with 10 bases left in between. This CDR3 spans 15 amino acids. Germline V gene lookup returns CDR1 SGHNT and CDR2 YYREEE (reference sequence). Written as DNA, the CDR3 is TGTGCCAGCAGCTTGGGGAGGACAGTCCAAGAGACCCAGTACTTC. It translates to CASSLGRTVQETQYF.

This rearrangement joins TRBV27 to TRBJ2-7, with D perhaps TRBD1 (5 bases). The CDR3 loop spans 14 amino acids. V was clipped by 5 bases and J by 2 bases, with 13 bases between them. CDR1 is MNHEY, CDR2 SMNVEV, per germline (reference sequence). DNA for the CDR3: TGTGCCAGCAGTGCCAGGGTGGACCCCTACGAGCAGTACTTC. It translates to CASSARVDPYEQYF.

The chain has TRBV7-3 and TRBJ2-3; perhaps TRBD1 as D (5 bases). The V gene lost 2 bases and the J gene lost 0 bases, with 18 bases spanning the gap. The CDR3 totals 18 residues. Per germline, CDR1 SGHTA and CDR2 FQGTGA. The CDR3 protein is CASSLGARRSISTDTQYF. CDR3 DNA sequence: TGTGCCAGCAGCTTAGGGGCGAGGCGATCGATTAGCACAGATACGCAGTATTTT.

The chain couples TRBV29-1 to TRBJ2-7; 10 bases align to TRBD1. The CDR3 totals 12 residues. Trimming cost V 7 bases and J 4 bases; bases outside gene matches: 4. Germline-derived CDR1 and CDR2 are SQVTM and ANQGSEA. The CDR3: CSGRDRGYEQYF. Here the CDR3 DNA reads TGCAGCGGCCGGGACAGGGGATACGAGCAGTACTTC.

The chain couples TRBV20-1 to TRBJ2-3; weak D call: TRBD2 (6 bases). The V gene's germline CDR1 is DFQATT and CDR2 SNEGSKA (reference sequence). V was clipped by 5 bases and J by 0 bases, with 12 bases between them. The CDR3 is 14 amino acids. The CDR3 nucleotides are TGCAGTGCTGATAGCGGTACTAGCACAGATACGCAGTATTTT. The encoded protein is CSADSGTSTDTQYF.

The chain uses TRBV9 and TRBJ1-2; D is uncertain. The CDR3 spans 12 residues. Germline V gene data show CDR1 as SGDLS and CDR2 as YYNGEE. V dropped 2 bases and J dropped 4 bases, with 6 bases sitting between them. CDR3 sequence reads: CASSVRGYGYTF. DNA for the CDR3: TGTGCCAGCAGCGTGAGAGGCTATGGCTACACCTTC. The complete variable domain, with remaining parts taken from reference TRBV9 and TRBJ1-2, reads DSGVTQTPKHLITATGQRVTLRCSPRSGDLSVYWYQQSLDQGLQFLIQYYNGEERAKGNILERFSAQQFPDLHSELNLSSLELGDSALYFCASSVRGYGYTFGSGTRLTVV.

This chain joins TRBV5-1 and TRBJ2-1; TRBD2 is a possible D gene (6 bases). CDR3 length: 18 residues. Germline V gene lookup returns CDR1 SGHRS and CDR2 YFSETQ. Trimming cost V 0 bases and J 1 base, with 17 bases left between them. CDR3 loop: CASSLAGKAGISYNEQFF. The CDR3 nucleotides read TGCGCCAGCAGCTTGGCCGGTAAAGCGGGTATATCCTACAATGAGCAGTTCTTC.

The rearrangement uses TRBV27 and TRBJ2-2; D gene unclear. Germline V gives CDR1 MNHEY, CDR2 SMNVEV (reference sequence). V was clipped by 5 bases and J by 4 bases, with 8 bases between them. The CDR3 length is 13 residues. DNA of the CDR3: TGTGCCAGCAGTCCGTCGAGCACCGGGGAGCTGTTTTTT. It is translated as CASSPSSTGELFF.

This sequence joins TRBV6-2 or TRBV6-3 and TRBJ2-1, with a weak D call TRBD2 (6 bases). Trimming removed 5 bases at V and 8 bases at J, with 13 bases between. The CDR3 is 13 amino acids. CDR1 is MNHEY, CDR2 SVGEGT, per germline. Here the CDR3 reads CASSEREKDEQFF. CDR3 nucleotides: TGTGCCAGCAGTGAACGGGAGAAGGATGAGCAGTTCTTC.